This T cell receptor beta chain was documented in a study of blood T cell repertoires in COVID-19. V was clipped by 3 bases and J by 2 bases, with 13 bases between them. This CDR3 comprises 16 residues. Germline loops: CDR1 SGHTA, CDR2 FQGTGA. TCRdb's table, derived via immunoSEQ multiplex PCR, lists solely in-frame clones and lacks some. The table includes roughly 65,000 clones, almost 80% detected once. Sequenced material: peripheral blood. This TCR was recovered from a man in his 60s with acute or convalescent COVID-19. This sequence joins TRBV7-3 and TRBJ2-2, with D perhaps TRBD1 (5 bases). The CDR3 loop reads CASSFGAAVNTGELFF. Written as DNA, the CDR3 is TGTGCCAGCAGCTTTGGGGCAGCCGTAAACACCGGGGAGCTGTTTTTT.